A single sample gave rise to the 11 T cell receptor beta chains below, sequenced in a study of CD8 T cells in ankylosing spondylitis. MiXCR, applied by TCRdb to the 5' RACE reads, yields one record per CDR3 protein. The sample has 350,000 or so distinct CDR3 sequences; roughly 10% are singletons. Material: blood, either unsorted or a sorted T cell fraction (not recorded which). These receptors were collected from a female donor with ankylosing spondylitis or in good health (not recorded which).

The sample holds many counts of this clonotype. The CDR3 DNA follows: TGTGCCAGCAGCCAGGGGACTAGCGGGGGGGCGTACAATGAGCAGTTCTTC. This translates into CASSQGTSGGAYNEQFF. The rearrangement uses TRBV4-2 and TRBJ2-1; 16 nucleotides match TRBD2. CDR3 length equals 17 residues. In germline, CDR1 is LGHNA, CDR2 YNFKEQ. Trimming removed 3 bases from V and 4 bases from J; junction bases left unmatched: 3.

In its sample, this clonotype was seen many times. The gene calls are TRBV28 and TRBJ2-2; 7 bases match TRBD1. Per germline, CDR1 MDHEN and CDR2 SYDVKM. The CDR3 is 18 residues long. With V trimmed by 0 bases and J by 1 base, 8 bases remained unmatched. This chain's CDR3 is CASSLWRWGQLNTGELFF. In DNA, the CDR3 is TGTGCCAGCAGTTTATGGCGTTGGGGACAGCTGAACACCGGGGAGCTGTTTTTT.

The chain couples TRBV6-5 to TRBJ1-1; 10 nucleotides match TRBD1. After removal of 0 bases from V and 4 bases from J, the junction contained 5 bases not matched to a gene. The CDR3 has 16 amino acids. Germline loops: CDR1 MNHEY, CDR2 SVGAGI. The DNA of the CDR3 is TGTGCCAGCAGTTACTCGGGACAGGGGATGGGCACTGAAGCTTTCTTT. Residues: CASSYSGQGMGTEAFF.

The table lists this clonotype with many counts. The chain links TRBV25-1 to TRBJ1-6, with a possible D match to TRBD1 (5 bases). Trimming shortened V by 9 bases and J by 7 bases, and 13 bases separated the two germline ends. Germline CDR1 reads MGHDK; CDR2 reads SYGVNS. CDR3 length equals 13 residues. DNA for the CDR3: TGTGCCAGTGGTAGGGGCCTCAATTCACCCCTCCACTTT. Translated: CASGRGLNSPLHF.

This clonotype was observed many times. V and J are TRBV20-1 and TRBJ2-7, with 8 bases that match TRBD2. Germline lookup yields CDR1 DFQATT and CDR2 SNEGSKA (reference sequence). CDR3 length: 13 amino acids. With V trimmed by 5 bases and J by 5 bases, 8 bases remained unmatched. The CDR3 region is CSAGGTSLNEQYF. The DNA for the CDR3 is TGCAGTGCTGGGGGGACTAGTTTAAACGAGCAGTACTTC.

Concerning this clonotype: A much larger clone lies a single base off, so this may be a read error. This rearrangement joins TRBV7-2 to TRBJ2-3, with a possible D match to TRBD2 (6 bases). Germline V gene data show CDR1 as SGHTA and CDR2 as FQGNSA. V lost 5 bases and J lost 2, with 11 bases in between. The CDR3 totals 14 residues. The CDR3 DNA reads TGTGCCAGCAGCCCGGCGGGGAACACAGATACGCAGTATTTT. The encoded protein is CASSPAGNTDTQYF.

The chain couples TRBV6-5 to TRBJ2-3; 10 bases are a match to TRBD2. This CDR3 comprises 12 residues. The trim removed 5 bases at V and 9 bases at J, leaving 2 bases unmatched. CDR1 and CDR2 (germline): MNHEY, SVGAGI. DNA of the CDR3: TGTGCCAGCAGTCAGACTAGCGGGACGCAGTATTTT. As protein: CASSQTSGTQYF.

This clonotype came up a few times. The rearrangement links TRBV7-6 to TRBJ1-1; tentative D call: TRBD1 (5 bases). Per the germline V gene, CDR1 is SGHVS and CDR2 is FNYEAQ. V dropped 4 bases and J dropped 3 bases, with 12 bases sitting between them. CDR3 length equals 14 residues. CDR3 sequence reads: CASSSTSRDTEAFF. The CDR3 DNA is TGTGCCAGCAGCTCGACGAGCAGGGACACTGAAGCTTTCTTT.

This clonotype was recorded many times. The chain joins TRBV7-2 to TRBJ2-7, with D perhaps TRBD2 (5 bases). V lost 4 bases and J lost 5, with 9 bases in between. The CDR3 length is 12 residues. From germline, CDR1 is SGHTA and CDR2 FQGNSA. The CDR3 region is CASSSGMNEQYF. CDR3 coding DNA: TGTGCCAGCAGCTCGGGGATGAACGAGCAGTACTTC.

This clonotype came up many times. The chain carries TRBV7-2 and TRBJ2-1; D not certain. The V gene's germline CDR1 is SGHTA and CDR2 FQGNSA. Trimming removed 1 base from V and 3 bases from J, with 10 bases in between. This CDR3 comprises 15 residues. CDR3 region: CASSLVTSDYNEQFF. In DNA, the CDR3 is TGTGCCAGCAGCTTAGTGACTTCCGACTACAATGAGCAGTTCTTC.

The CDR3 DNA follows: TGTGCCAGCAGTCGAGCCGACACCGGGGAGCTGTTTTTT. It encodes CASSRADTGELFF. The J gene is TRBJ2-2, the V gene TRBV12-3 or TRBV12-4, with D uncertain. This CDR3 is built from 13 residues. V was clipped by 5 bases and J by 3 bases, with 7 bases between them.